The clone carrying this TCR beta chain appeared many times. Its antigen is not known. The length of the CDR3 is 13 residues. Trimming shortened V by 2 bases and J by 5 bases, and 9 bases separated the two germline ends. The germline V gene encodes CDR1 LGHNA and CDR2 YSLEER. This record belongs to a study of CD8+CD57+ T cells in acquired aplastic anemia. Study-level information: When averaged, DNA from sorted CD4+ and CD8+ cells came to about 3 ug. General study points: Shared by patients and controls, 25 to 30 CD8+ CDR3s were abundant in patients.

TCR beta VDJ and CDR3 profiling used genomic DNA as template. MiXCR, run by TCRdb on the reads, gives a single entry per CDR3 protein. Of 400,000 to 450,000 distinct CDR3 sequences detected, about two thirds appear once; the ten largest clones hold under 4.5%. The V and J genes are TRBV4-3 and TRBJ2-5; D is uncertain. The receptor's source is a human donor in good health, serving as a control. The specimen sequenced was sorted CD4+, CD8+, or CD8+CD57+ T cells (not recorded which) from PBMCs. The CDR3 DNA is TGCGCCAGCAGCCAATTCCTGGGGGAGACCCAGTACTTC. Protein: CASSQFLGETQYF.